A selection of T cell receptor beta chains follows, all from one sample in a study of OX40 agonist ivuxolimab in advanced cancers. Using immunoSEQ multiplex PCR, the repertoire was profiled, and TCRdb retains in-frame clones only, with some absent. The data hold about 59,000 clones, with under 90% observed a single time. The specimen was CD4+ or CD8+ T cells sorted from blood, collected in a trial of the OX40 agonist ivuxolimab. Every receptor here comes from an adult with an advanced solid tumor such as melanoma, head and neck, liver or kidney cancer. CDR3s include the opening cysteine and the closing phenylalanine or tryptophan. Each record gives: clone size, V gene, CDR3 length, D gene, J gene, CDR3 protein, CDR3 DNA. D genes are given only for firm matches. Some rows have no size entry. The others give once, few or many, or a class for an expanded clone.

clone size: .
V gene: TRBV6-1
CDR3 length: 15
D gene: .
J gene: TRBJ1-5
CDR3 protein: CASSVTRDALQPQHF
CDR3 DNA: TGTGCCAGCAGTGTCACCCGGGACGCACTCCAGCCCCAGCATTTT

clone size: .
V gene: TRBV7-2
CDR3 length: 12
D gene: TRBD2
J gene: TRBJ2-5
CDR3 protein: CASTGGGETQYF
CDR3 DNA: TGTGCCAGCACGGGGGGAGGGGAGACCCAGTACTTC

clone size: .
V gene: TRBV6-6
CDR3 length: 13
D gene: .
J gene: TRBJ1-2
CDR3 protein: CASRIQVARGYTF
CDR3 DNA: TGTGCCAGCAGGATCCAGGTGGCGCGTGGCTACACCTTC

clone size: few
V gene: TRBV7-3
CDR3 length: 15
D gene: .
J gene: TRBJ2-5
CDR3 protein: CASSPGTHKGETQYF
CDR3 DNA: TGTGCCAGCAGCCCGGGGACCCATAAGGGAGAGACCCAGTACTTC

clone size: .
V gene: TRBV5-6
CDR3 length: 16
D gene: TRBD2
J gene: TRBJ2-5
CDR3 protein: CASSLGLAGGRETQYF
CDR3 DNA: TGTGCCAGCAGCTTGGGACTAGCGGGGGGGCGAGAGACCCAGTACTTC

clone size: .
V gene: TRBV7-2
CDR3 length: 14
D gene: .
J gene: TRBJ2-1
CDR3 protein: CASRDWGGRSEQFF
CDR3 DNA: TGTGCCAGCAGGGACTGGGGAGGTCGGAGCGAGCAGTTCTTC

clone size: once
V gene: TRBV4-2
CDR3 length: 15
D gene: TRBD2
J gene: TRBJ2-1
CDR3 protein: CASSSPGLNNNEQFF
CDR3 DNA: TGTGCCAGCAGCTCGCCGGGACTAAATAACAATGAGCAGTTCTTC

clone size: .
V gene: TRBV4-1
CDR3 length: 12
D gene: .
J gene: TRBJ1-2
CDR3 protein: CASSQGRDGYTF
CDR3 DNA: TGCGCCAGCAGCCAAGGGAGGGATGGCTACACCTTC

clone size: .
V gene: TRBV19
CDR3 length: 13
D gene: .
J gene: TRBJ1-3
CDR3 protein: CASTEGAGNTIYF
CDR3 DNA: TGTGCCAGCACGGAGGGGGCTGGAAACACCATATATTTT

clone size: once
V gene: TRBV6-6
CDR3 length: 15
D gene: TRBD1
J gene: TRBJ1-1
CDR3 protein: CASSNRTGGFSEAFF
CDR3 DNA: TGTGCCAGCAGTAACCGGACAGGGGGTTTCTCTGAAGCTTTCTTT

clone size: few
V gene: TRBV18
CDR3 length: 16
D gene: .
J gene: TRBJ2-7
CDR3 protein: CASSPRLTGIRGEQYF
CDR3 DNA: TGTGCCAGCTCACCTCGGCTCACAGGGATCCGTGGGGAGCAGTACTTC

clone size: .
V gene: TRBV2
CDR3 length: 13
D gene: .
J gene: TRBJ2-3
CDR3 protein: CASRNRFADTQYF
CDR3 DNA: TGTGCCAGCAGGAATAGATTCGCAGATACGCAGTATTTT

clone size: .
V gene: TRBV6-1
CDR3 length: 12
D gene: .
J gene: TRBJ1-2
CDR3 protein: CASSENRVGYTF
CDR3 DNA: TGTGCCAGCAGTGAAAACAGGGTTGGCTACACCTTC

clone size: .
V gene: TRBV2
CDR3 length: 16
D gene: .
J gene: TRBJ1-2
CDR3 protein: CASSEEYWGGNGGHTF
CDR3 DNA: TGTGCCAGCAGTGAAGAGTATTGGGGCGGAAATGGGGGCCACACCTTC

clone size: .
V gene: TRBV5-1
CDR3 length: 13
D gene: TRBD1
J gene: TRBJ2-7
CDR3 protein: CASSWGQNYEQYF
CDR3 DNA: TGCGCCAGCAGCTGGGGACAGAACTACGAGCAGTACTTC

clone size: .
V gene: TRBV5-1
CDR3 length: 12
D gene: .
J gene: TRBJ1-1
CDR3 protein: CASGTGVTEAFF
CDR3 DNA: TGCGCCAGCGGGACGGGGGTCACTGAAGCTTTCTTT

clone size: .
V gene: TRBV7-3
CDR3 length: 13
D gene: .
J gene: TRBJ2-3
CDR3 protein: CASSLYGTDAQYF
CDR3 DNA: TGTGCCAGCAGTTTGTATGGCACAGATGCGCAGTATTTT

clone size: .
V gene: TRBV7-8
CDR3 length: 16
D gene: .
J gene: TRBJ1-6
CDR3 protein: CASSSGSRVQGSPLHF
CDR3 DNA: TGTGCCAGCAGCTCTGGTTCTCGCGTCCAAGGATCACCCCTCCACTTT

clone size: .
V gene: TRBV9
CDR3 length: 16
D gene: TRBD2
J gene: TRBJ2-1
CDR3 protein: CASSVSGGIPYNEQFF
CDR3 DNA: TGTGCCAGCAGCGTTAGCGGGGGGATCCCCTACAATGAGCAGTTCTTC

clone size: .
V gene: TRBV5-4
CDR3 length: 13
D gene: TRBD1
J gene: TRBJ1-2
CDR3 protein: CASSLDQGAGYTF
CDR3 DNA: TGTGCCAGCAGCTTGGACCAGGGGGCTGGCTACACCTTC

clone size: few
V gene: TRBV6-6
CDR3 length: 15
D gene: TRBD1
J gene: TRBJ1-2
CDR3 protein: CASSSVNRGDYGYTF
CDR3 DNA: TGTGCCAGCAGTTCCGTCAACAGGGGTGACTATGGCTACACCTTC

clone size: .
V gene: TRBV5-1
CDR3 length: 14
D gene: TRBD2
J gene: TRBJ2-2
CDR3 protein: CASSSGLATGELFF
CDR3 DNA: TGCGCCAGCAGCTCTGGACTAGCCACCGGGGAGCTGTTTTTT

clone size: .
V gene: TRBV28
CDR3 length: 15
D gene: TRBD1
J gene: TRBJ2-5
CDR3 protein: CASRGGQGWQETQYF
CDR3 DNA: TGTGCCAGCAGGGGTGGACAGGGGTGGCAAGAGACCCAGTACTTC

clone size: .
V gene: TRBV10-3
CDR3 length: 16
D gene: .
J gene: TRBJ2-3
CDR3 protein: CAIRATDREGWDTQYF
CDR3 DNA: TGTGCCATCCGCGCCACGGACAGGGAGGGTTGGGATACGCAGTATTTT

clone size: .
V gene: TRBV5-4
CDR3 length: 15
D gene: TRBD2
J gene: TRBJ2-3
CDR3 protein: CASSQGTSLDGTQYF
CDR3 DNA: TGTGCCAGCAGCCAAGGGACTAGTTTGGATGGCACGCAGTATTTT

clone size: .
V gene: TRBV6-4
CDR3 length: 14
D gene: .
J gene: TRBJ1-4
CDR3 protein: CASRGGGLNEKLFF
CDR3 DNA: TGTGCCAGCCGGGGAGGGGGGCTTAATGAAAAACTGTTTTTT

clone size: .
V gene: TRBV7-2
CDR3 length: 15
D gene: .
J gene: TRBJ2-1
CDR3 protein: CASSPFSDTRNEQFF
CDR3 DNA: TGTGCCAGCTCTCCATTTTCGGACACAAGGAATGAGCAGTTCTTC

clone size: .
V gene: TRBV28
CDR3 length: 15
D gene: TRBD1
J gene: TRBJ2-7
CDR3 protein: CASSSMGQGDREQYF
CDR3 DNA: TGTGCCAGCAGTTCTATGGGACAGGGGGATCGGGAGCAGTACTTC

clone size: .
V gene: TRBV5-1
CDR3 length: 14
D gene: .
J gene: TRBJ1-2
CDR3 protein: CASSTGTALESYTF
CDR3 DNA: TGCGCCAGCAGCACCGGGACGGCTCTGGAGAGCTACACCTTC

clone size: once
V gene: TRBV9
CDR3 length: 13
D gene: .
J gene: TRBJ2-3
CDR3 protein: CASSVGGVNTQYF
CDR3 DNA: TGTGCCAGCAGCGTAGGGGGAGTTAATACGCAGTATTTT

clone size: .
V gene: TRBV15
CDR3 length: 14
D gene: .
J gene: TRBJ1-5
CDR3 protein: CATSTGQSGQPQHF
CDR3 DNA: TGTGCCACCAGCACCGGACAGTCAGGTCAGCCCCAGCATTTT

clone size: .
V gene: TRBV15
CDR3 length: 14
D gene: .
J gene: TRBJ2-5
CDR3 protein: CATSTGHSLETQYF
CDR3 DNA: TGTGCCACCAGCACAGGACACTCCTTGGAGACCCAGTACTTC

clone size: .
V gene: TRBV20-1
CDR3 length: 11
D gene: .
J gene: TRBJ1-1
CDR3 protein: CSARGPTEAFF
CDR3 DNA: TGCAGTGCTAGAGGCCCTACAGAAGCTTTCTTT

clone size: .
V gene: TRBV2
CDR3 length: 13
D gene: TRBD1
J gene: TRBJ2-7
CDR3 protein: CASSQDRGYEQYF
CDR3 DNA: TGTGCCAGCAGTCAGGACAGGGGTTACGAGCAGTACTTC

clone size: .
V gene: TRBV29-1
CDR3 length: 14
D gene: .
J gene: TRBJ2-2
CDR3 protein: CSAGRGGESGELFF
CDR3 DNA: TGCAGCGCTGGGCGAGGGGGAGAGAGCGGGGAGCTGTTTTTT

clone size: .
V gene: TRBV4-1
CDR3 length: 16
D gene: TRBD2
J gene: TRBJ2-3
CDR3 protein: CASMGRTSGITDTQYF
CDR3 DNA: TGCGCCAGCATGGGTAGGACTAGCGGGATTACAGATACGCAGTATTTT

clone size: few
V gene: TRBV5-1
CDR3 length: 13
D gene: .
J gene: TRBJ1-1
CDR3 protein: CASRTDANTEAFF
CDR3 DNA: TGCGCCAGCAGGACGGATGCGAACACTGAAGCTTTCTTT

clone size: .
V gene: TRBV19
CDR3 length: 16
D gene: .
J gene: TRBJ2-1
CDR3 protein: CASSLTGAGWGNEQFF
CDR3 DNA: TGTGCCAGTAGTCTAACCGGGGCGGGATGGGGCAATGAGCAGTTCTTC

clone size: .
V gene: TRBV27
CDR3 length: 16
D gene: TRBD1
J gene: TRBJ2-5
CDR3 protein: CASSRNGQGGQETQYF
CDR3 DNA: TGTGCCAGCAGTCGCAACGGACAGGGTGGGCAAGAGACCCAGTACTTC

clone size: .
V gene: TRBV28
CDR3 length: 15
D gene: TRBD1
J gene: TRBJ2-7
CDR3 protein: CASSDGTGAPYEQYF
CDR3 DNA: TGTGCCAGCAGTGACGGCACAGGGGCCCCCTACGAGCAGTACTTC